These 17 T cell receptor beta chains came from one sample sequenced in a study of shared clonotypes between healthy human individuals. Naive-designated CD8 cells lacked CD45RO, were positively enriched for CCR7, and omitted terminally differentiated effector memory CD45RA+ cells. Profiling relied on immunoSEQ multiplex PCR, and the TCRdb table lists in-frame clones only, not all of them. The sample carries about 700,000 clones, under 95% recorded once. Sequenced input: naive CD8+ T cells sorted from blood. The receptors originated from a man younger than 40 in good health.

The V gene is TRBV25-1, the J gene TRBJ2-5; TRBD1 agrees at 8 bases. The trim removed 7 bases at V and 4 bases at J, leaving 14 bases unmatched. The germline CDR1 and CDR2 sequences are MGHDK and SYGVNS. This CDR3 spans 16 amino acids. CDR3 sequence (DNA): TGTGCCAGCATACGATCCCGGCAGGGGGCCGGAGAGACCCAGTACTTC. This encodes CASIRSRQGAGETQYF.

The V gene is TRBV5-1, the J gene TRBJ2-7, with no clear D. Trimming took 0 bases from V and 6 from J, leaving 10 bases between them. The CDR3 has 13 amino acids. Germline V CDR1 and CDR2: SGHRS, YFSETQ. The CDR3 DNA follows: TGCGCCAGCAGCTTGGCTCCGCCAGGCGAGCAGTACTTC. Translating it yields CASSLAPPGEQYF.

This sequence joins TRBV9 and TRBJ2-1, with D hard to call. CDR1 is SGDLS and CDR2 is YYNGEE in the germline V gene. There are 16 residues in the CDR3. Trimming stripped 4 bases from V and 3 bases from J, with 17 bases between. CDR3 sequence: CASSILPPGGYNEQFF. In nucleotides, the CDR3 is TGTGCCAGCAGCATCCTACCCCCCGGCGGCTACAATGAGCAGTTCTTC.

A word on this clone: Being one base from a much bigger clone, this may be a read error. The identical CDR3 is also encoded by other nucleotide sequences in the sample. This chain connects TRBV28 to TRBJ2-7; D ambiguous. The CDR3 consists of 11 residues. The V gene lost 4 bases and the J gene lost 2 bases, with 3 bases spanning the gap. Looked up from germline, CDR1 is MDHEN and CDR2 is SYDVKM. CDR3 residues: CASSSTYEQYF. The CDR3 bases are TGTGCCAGCAGTTCTACCTACGAGCAGTACTTC.

The table lists this clone with a count of one. The rearrangement joins TRBV6-5 to TRBJ2-1; 11 bases align to TRBD2. Germline V gene data show CDR1 as MNHEY and CDR2 as SVGAGI. The junction had 10 bases not matched to a gene; V was cut back by 6 bases and J by 9 bases. The CDR3 covers 15 residues. CDR3 protein: CASSRTASGRTEQFF. As DNA, the CDR3 is TGTGCCAGCAGCAGGACTGCTAGCGGGAGGACTGAGCAGTTCTTC.

The chain combines TRBV19 with TRBJ2-1; 9 bases agree with TRBD2. With V trimmed by 1 base and J by 7 bases, 23 bases remained unmatched. The germline CDR1 and CDR2 sequences are LNHDA and SQIVND (reference sequence). The CDR3 has 21 residues. CDR3 loop: CASSIGFLAGTGPVFLNEQFF. Written as DNA, the CDR3 is TGTGCCAGTAGTATAGGTTTTCTAGCGGGAACAGGACCGGTTTTTTTGAATGAGCAGTTCTTC.

This chain joins TRBV27 and TRBJ2-5, with 7 bases that match TRBD1. The CDR3 spans 16 residues. The germline V gene encodes CDR1 MNHEY and CDR2 SMNVEV (reference sequence). Unmatched junction bases numbered 15, after V lost 8 bases and J lost 3 bases. CDR3 bases: TGTGCCAGCGCTCCCTTAAGACAGGGAGAGGAAGAGACCCAGTACTTC. It is translated as CASAPLRQGEEETQYF.

The V and J genes are TRBV10-3 and TRBJ1-4; D unresolved. V was pared by 3 bases and J by 6 bases, with 5 bases between. Looked up from germline, CDR1 is ENHRY and CDR2 is SYGVKD. This CDR3 contains 12 residues. CDR3 DNA: TGTGCCATCAGTGAAGGCGATGAAAAACTGTTTTTT. Protein product: CAISEGDEKLFF.

The table lists this clone with a count of one. The chain recombines TRBV7-2 with TRBJ2-7, with 10 bases matching TRBD2. V shed 1 base and J 4 bases; nucleotides not matched to a gene: 7. The CDR3 runs 16 residues. From germline, CDR1 is SGHTA and CDR2 FQGNSA. This chain's CDR3 is CASSLVGLAGVYEQYF. CDR3 DNA sequence: TGTGCCAGCAGCTTAGTAGGGCTAGCGGGAGTTTACGAGCAGTACTTC. Full variable domain (remainder filled in from reference TRBV7-2 and TRBJ2-7): GAGVSQSPSNKVTEKGKDVELRCDPISGHTALYWYRQSLGQGLEFLIYFQGNSAPDKSGLPSDRFSAERTGGSVSTLTIQRTQQEDSAVYLCASSLVGLAGVYEQYFGPGTRLTVT.

CDR3 loop: CASSVGLAGDYEQYF. For the CDR3, the DNA is TGTGCCAGCAGTGTCGGACTAGCGGGGGACTACGAGCAGTACTTC. This chain connects TRBV6-5 to TRBJ2-7; 13 nucleotides align to TRBD2. CDR3 size: 15 residues. Per germline, CDR1 MNHEY and CDR2 SVGAGI. V lost 5 bases, J lost 3 bases, and 4 bases stayed unmatched.

The chain is built from TRBV28 and TRBJ2-7, with TRBD2 identical over 8 bases. Germline V gene lookup returns CDR1 MDHEN and CDR2 SYDVKM. CDR3 length: 15 residues. Trimming at V came to 6 bases and at J to 3 bases, leaving 10 bases not matched to a gene. The DNA of the CDR3 is TGTGCCAGCAGCCGAAAGCGGGAGCGACACTACGAGCAGTACTTC. Its translation: CASSRKRERHYEQYF.

The chain combines TRBV29-1 with TRBJ1-1, with unresolved D. The germline V gene encodes CDR1 SQVTM and CDR2 ANQGSEA. Trimming pared 4 bases from V and 1 base from J, leaving 13 bases between. The CDR3 extends over 14 amino acids. CDR3 bases: TGCAGCGTTGTTGGAGGGAATGAGAACACTGAAGCTTTCTTT. Translated, it gives CSVVGGNENTEAFF.

This rearrangement joins TRBV7-9 to TRBJ2-7, with 11 nucleotides matching TRBD2. The CDR3 consists of 15 residues. J lost 6 bases, V lost 0 bases, and 4 bases had no gene match. The germline CDR1 and CDR2 sequences are SEHNR and FQNEAQ (reference sequence). CDR3 in amino acids: CASSLAQTSGSEQYF. CDR3 DNA sequence: TGTGCCAGCAGCTTAGCCCAAACTAGCGGGAGCGAGCAGTACTTC.

CDR3 protein: CASSSGTANTGELFF. The CDR3, as DNA: TGTGCCAGCAGCTCCGGGACAGCGAACACCGGGGAGCTGTTTTTT. This sequence joins TRBV7-9 and TRBJ2-2; TRBD1 agrees at 7 bases. The CDR3 is 15 residues long. The V gene end was trimmed by 4 bases and the J gene end by 0 bases; junction bases not matched to a gene: 2. Germline-derived CDR1 and CDR2 are SEHNR and FQNEAQ (reference sequence).

In this sample, this clone turned up once. The CDR3 DNA reads as TGCGCCAGCAGCCAGTCGGACAGAAGAATAAACAATGAGCAGTTCTTC. Translating gives CASSQSDRRINNEQFF. The gene calls are TRBV4-3 and TRBJ2-1; a weak D match, TRBD1 (6 bases). The V gene's germline CDR1 is LGHNA and CDR2 YSLEER. The CDR3 has 16 amino acids. Trimming stripped 3 bases from V and 5 bases from J, with 17 bases between.

This rearrangement joins TRBV28 to TRBJ2-1, with D perhaps TRBD1 (5 bases). In germline, CDR1 is MDHEN, CDR2 SYDVKM. This CDR3 has 17 amino acids. The ends were cut back, 5 bases at V and 5 bases at J, with 22 bases in the middle. CDR3 amino acids: CASSPSGAWVIDNEQFF. The CDR3 DNA is TGTGCCAGCAGTCCAAGTGGGGCGTGGGTAATTGACAATGAGCAGTTCTTC.

Only one count was recorded for this clone. V gene TRBV6-5 combines with J gene TRBJ2-7, with D possibly TRBD1 on 6 matching bases. The CDR3 is 13 residues long. V lost 6 bases and J lost 3, with 12 bases in between. Germline-derived CDR1 and CDR2 are MNHEY and SVGAGI. The DNA of the CDR3 is TGTGCCAGCAGCCCGGACAGAAACTACGAGCAGTACTTC. This translates into CASSPDRNYEQYF.